The TCR beta chain described here comes from a study of T cell responses to AZD1222 COVID-19 vaccine. Study-level findings and limits: Repertoires were collected only later (after the peak T cell response had occurred). Of spike-specific TCRs, nearly half reportedly target regions left unmutated in variants.

In this sample, this clone turned up once. Its matching antigen is unknown. The V segment lost 1 base and the J segment 5 bases; nucleotides outside the gene matches: 4. There are 16 residues in the CDR3. Germline V lookup: CDR1 MGHRA, CDR2 YSYEKL. This table comes from immunoSEQ multiplex PCR, and its TCRdb copy is limited to in-frame clones, with some not included. The sample has about 130,000 clones; approximately 88% are singletons. The V gene is TRBV4-1, the J gene TRBJ1-5, with 11 bases that match TRBD1. The clonotype comes from an adult in good health. The source was peripheral blood, collected on day 0 of AZD1222 vaccination. CDR3 bases: TGCGCCAGCAGCCAAGGACGGACAGGGGGCGATCAGCCCCAGCATTTT. The encoded protein is CASSQGRTGGDQPQHF.